This TCR beta chain was sequenced for a study of PD-1 blockade in classical Hodgkin lymphoma. As to time point: cycle 4 day 1 (C4D1), after less than 7 weeks of nivolumab. In every patient, relapse followed autologous stem cell transplantation, while exposure to brentuximab vedotin differed. Using immunoSEQ multiplex PCR, the repertoire was profiled, and TCRdb retains in-frame clones only, with some absent. The repertoire holds roughly 25,000 clones, with around 68% as singletons. This CDR3 has 13 residues. The junction had 4 bases not matched to a gene; V was cut back by 3 bases and J by 5 bases. CDR1 is GTSNPN and CDR2 is SVGIG in the germline V gene (reference sequence). Study-level results: By C4D1 there was a significant rise in CD4+ TCR diversity but not in CD8+ TCR diversity.

Turning to this clone: What it recognizes is unknown.

Sequencing used peripheral blood mononuclear cells (PBMCs), obtained before the fourth cycle of nivolumab. This clonotype was sampled from a human donor with classical Hodgkin lymphoma. V usage is TRBV30 and J usage is TRBJ1-5; 7 positions agree with TRBD1. CDR3: CAWSGTVYQPQHF. As DNA, the CDR3 is TGTGCCTGGAGCGGGACAGTCTATCAGCCCCAGCATTTT.